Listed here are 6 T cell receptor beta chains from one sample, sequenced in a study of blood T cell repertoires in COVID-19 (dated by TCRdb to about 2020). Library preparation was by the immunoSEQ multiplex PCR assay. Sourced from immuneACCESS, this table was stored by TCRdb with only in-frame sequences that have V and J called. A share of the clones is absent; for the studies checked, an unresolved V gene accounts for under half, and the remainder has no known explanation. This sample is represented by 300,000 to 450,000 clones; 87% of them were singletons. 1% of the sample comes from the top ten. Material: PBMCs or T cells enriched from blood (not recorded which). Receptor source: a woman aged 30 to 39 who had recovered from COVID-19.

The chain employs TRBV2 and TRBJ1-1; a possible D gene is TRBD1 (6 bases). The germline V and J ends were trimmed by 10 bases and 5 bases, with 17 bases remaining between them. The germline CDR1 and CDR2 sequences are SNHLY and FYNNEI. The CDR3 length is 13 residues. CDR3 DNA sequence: TGTGCCACCCGGCGGGCAGGGGATACTGAAGCTTTCTTT. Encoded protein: CATRRAGDTEAFF.

The CDR3 DNA follows: TGTGCCAGCAGTACCTGGACACAATATGGCTACACCTTC. Protein: CASSTWTQYGYTF. The chain joins TRBV28 to TRBJ1-2, with D possibly TRBD1 on 5 matching bases. V was shortened by 5 bases and J by 5 bases, with 12 bases between the two germline ends. The CDR3 covers 13 residues. The germline CDR1 and CDR2 sequences are MDHEN and SYDVKM.

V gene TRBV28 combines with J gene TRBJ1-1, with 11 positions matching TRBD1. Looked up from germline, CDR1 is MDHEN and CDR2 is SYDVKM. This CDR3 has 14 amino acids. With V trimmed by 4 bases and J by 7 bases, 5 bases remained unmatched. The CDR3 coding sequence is TGTGCCAGCAGTTGGGCCGGGACAGGGGGTGAAGCTTTCTTT. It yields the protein CASSWAGTGGEAFF.

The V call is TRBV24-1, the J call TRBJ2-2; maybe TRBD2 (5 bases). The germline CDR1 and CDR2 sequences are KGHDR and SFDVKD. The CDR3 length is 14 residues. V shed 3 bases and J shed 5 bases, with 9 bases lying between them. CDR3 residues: CATSDREYTGELFF. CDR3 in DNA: TGTGCCACCAGTGATCGGGAATATACCGGGGAGCTGTTTTTT.

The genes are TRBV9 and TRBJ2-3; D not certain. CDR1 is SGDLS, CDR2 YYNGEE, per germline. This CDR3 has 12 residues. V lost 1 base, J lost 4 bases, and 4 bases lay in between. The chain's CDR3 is CASSVQADTQYF. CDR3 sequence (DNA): TGTGCCAGCAGCGTACAGGCAGATACGCAGTATTTT.

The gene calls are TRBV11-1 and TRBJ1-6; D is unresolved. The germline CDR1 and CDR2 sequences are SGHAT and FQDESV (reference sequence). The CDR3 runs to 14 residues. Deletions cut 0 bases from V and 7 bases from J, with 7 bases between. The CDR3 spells CASSLAAGNSPLHF. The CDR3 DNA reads TGTGCCAGCAGCTTAGCGGCGGGAAATTCACCCCTCCACTTT.